This TCR beta chain was documented in a study of T-cell reconstitution after alpha-beta-depleted transplantation in children. Findings and limits, study-wide: T-cell counts and diversity at one year following transplant were attributed mainly to newly produced T cells. Diversity of TCRbeta at day 60 was high in some patients, arising from surviving recipient T cells and thymic progenitors. Expanded graft clones numbering several hundred reportedly gave rise to alpha-beta T cells about two months after transplant.

This sample's TCRbeta library carried unique molecular identifier barcodes. TCRdb independently ran MiXCR on the PCR reads; one entry per CDR3 protein. The repertoire includes 350,000 to 500,000 distinct CDR3 sequences, 43% of them detected once, and 27% sits in the top ten. CDR3 length equals 16 residues. With 6 bases removed from V and 2 bases from J, the gap between germline ends came to 17 bases. As to this clonotype: As yet, its antigen is unknown.

V gene TRBV12-3 or TRBV12-4 combines with J gene TRBJ2-1; D call uncertain. Sequencing was performed on PBMCs, taken before TCRalphabeta/CD19-depleted stem cell transplant. The sequence was collected from a girl aged 2-10 years with aplastic anemia, due to receive a stem cell transplant. This CDR3 is CASSLGPPPAYNEQFF. The DNA for the CDR3 is TGTGCCAGCAGCCTAGGACCCCCTCCGGCCTACAATGAGCAGTTCTTC.